This TCR beta chain was obtained from a study of T-cell memory formation after mild COVID-19. Broader study findings: Pre-infection memory harbored some responding clones, suggesting cross-reactive memory joined.

This clonotype appeared a few times. No antigen is known for it. TCRdb independently ran MiXCR on the 5' RACE reads; one entry per CDR3 protein. The sample holds about 440,000 distinct CDR3 sequences, 15% to 25% seen once. What was sequenced was PBMCs or a T cell subset sorted from them (not recorded which). The sequence derives from an adult woman who had mild COVID-19 (a few samples of this study predate the infection). Cell type and time point are not known.

The CDR3 is CSARSRFPGGYTF. The CDR3 DNA reads as TGCAGTGCTAGGTCAAGGTTCCCAGGGGGCTACACCTTC. The chain combines TRBV20-1 with TRBJ1-2; maybe TRBD1 (5 bases). This CDR3 contains 13 residues. Germline V gives CDR1 DFQATT, CDR2 SNEGSKA (reference sequence). Trimming removed 3 bases from V and 8 bases from J, with 16 bases in between.